A selection of T cell receptor beta chains follows, all from one sample in a study of CDR3 diversity in severe acne. Via MiXCR, TCRdb re-called the PCR reads, giving one row per CDR3 protein. The sample has roughly 100,000 distinct CDR3 sequences, under 60% seen once. The sequenced material came from blood. All receptors come from a male donor with acne. CDR3s include the opening cysteine and the closing phenylalanine or tryptophan. D genes are given only for firm matches. Clone size is shown for a subset of rows, as once, few, many or a class of expanded clone.

clone size: .; J gene: TRBJ2-1; CDR3 length: 12; D gene: TRBD2; V gene: TRBV19; CDR3 DNA: TGTGCCGGGACTAGCGTGAACAATGAGCAGTTCTTC; CDR3 protein: CAGTSVNNEQFF
clone size: .; J gene: TRBJ2-7; CDR3 length: 17; D gene: TRBD2; V gene: TRBV20-1; CDR3 DNA: TGCAGTGCTAGAGATCGGACTAGCGGGACGACGTACTACGAGCAGTACTTC; CDR3 protein: CSARDRTSGTTYYEQYF
clone size: once; J gene: TRBJ1-5; CDR3 length: 15; D gene: .; V gene: TRBV19; CDR3 DNA: TGTGCCAGTAGTAATAGGGAGGGGGGCAATCAGCCCCAGCATTTT; CDR3 protein: CASSNREGGNQPQHF
clone size: .; J gene: TRBJ2-7; CDR3 length: 12; D gene: .; V gene: TRBV29-1; CDR3 DNA: TGCAGCGTTTATTTGGAATCCTACGAGCAGTACTTC; CDR3 protein: CSVYLESYEQYF
clone size: .; J gene: TRBJ2-5; CDR3 length: 17; D gene: TRBD2; V gene: TRBV9; CDR3 DNA: TGTGCCAGCAGCGCAAGGACTAGCGGGAGACACCAAGAGACCCAGTACTTC; CDR3 protein: CASSARTSGRHQETQYF
clone size: .; J gene: TRBJ2-3; CDR3 length: 17; D gene: .; V gene: TRBV7-9; CDR3 DNA: TGTGCCAGCAGTGAAGCGCCCTATCCACGGACCACAGATACGCAGTATTTT; CDR3 protein: CASSEAPYPRTTDTQYF
clone size: .; J gene: TRBJ1-2; CDR3 length: 16; D gene: .; V gene: TRBV7-9; CDR3 DNA: TGTGCCAGCAGCCCCATTGTGGGGGGGCGAAGCTATGGCTACACCTTC; CDR3 protein: CASSPIVGGRSYGYTF
clone size: .; J gene: TRBJ2-7; CDR3 length: 15; D gene: TRBD2; V gene: TRBV9; CDR3 DNA: TGTGCCAGCAGCGTAGGGACTAGCGGCCCCTACGAGCAGTACTTC; CDR3 protein: CASSVGTSGPYEQYF
clone size: medium-sized; J gene: TRBJ2-1; CDR3 length: 13; D gene: .; V gene: TRBV10-3; CDR3 DNA: TGTGCCATCTCCAGCCTGACAGCGACTGAGCAGTTCTTC; CDR3 protein: CAISSLTATEQFF
clone size: many; J gene: TRBJ1-6; CDR3 length: 15; D gene: TRBD1; V gene: TRBV6-5; CDR3 DNA: TGTGCCAGCAGTTACTCCCAGGGGGAGAATTCACCCCTCCACTTT; CDR3 protein: CASSYSQGENSPLHF
clone size: .; J gene: TRBJ1-5; CDR3 length: 15; D gene: .; V gene: TRBV7-9; CDR3 DNA: TGTGCCGGCAGCTTAGGAGACACAGAGGATCAGCCCCAGCATTTT; CDR3 protein: CAGSLGDTEDQPQHF